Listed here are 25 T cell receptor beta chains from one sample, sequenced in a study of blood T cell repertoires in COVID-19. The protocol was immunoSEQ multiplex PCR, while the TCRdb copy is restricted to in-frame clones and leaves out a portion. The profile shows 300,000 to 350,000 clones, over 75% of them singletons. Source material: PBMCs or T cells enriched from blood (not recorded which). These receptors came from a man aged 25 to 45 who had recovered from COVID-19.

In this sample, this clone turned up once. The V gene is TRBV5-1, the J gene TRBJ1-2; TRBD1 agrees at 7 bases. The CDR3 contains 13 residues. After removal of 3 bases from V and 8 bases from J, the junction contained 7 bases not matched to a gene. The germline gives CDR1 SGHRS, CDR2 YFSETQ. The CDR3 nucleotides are TGCGCCAGCAGCTGGGGGACAGCCTACGGCTACACCTTC. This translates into CASSWGTAYGYTF.

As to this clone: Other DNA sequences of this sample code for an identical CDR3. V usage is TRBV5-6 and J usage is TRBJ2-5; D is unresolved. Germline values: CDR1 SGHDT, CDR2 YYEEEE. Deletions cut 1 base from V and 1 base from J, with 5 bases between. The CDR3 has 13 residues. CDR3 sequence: CASSLPVQETQYF. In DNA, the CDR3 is TGTGCCAGCAGCTTGCCGGTCCAAGAGACCCAGTACTTC. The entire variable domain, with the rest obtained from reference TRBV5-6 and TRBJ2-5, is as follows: DAGVTQSPTHLIKTRGQQVTLRCSPKSGHDTVSWYQQALGQGPQFIFQYYEEEERQRGNFPDRFSGHQFPNYSSELNVNALLLGDSALYLCASSLPVQETQYFGPGTRLLVL.

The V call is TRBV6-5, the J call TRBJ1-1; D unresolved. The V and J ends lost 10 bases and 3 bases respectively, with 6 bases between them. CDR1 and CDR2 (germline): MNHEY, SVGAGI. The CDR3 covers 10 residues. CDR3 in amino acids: CATSDTEAFF. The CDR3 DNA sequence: TGTGCCACTTCGGACACTGAAGCTTTCTTT.

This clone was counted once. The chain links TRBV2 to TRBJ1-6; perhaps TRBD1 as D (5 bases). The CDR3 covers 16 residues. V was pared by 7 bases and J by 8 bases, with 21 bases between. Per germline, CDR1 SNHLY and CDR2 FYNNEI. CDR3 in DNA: TGTGCCAGCAAAACCGACAGTAGTTCCCGATATTCACCCCTCCACTTT. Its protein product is CASKTDSSSRYSPLHF.

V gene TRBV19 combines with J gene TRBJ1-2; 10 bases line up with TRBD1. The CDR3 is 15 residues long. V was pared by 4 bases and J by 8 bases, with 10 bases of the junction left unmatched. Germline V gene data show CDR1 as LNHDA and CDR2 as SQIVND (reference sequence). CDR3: CASSTHPGQGLGYTF. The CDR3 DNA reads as TGTGCCAGTAGTACACACCCGGGACAGGGGTTAGGCTACACCTTC.

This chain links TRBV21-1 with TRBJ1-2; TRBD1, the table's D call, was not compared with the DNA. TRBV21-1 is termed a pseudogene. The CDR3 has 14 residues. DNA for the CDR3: TGTGCCAGCAGCAAACGGGACAGTCACTATGGCTACACCTTC. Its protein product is CASSKRDSHYGYTF.

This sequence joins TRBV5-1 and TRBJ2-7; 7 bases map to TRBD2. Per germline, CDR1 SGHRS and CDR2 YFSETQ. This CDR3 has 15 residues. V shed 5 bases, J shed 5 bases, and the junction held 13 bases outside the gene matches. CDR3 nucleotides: TGCGCCAGCAGTGATCAGCGGGGACTTTCCCACGAGCAGTACTTC. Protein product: CASSDQRGLSHEQYF.

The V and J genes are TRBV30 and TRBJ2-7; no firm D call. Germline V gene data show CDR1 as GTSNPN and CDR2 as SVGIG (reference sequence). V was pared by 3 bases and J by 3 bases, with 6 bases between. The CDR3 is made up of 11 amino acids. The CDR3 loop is CAWRALYEQYF. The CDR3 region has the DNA TGTGCCTGGAGAGCTCTCTACGAGCAGTACTTC. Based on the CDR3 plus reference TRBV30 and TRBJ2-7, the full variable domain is SQTIHQWPATLVQPVGSPLSLECTVEGTSNPNLYWYRQAAGRGLQLLFYSVGIGQISSEVPQNLSASRPQDRQFILSSKKLLLSDSGFYLCAWRALYEQYFGPGTRLTVT.

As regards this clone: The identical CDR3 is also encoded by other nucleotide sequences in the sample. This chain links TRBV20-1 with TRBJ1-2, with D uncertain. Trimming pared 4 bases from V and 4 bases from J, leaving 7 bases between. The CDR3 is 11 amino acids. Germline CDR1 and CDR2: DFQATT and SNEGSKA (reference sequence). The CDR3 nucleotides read TGCAGTGCTACGGGGTCCTATGGCTACACCTTC. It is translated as CSATGSYGYTF.

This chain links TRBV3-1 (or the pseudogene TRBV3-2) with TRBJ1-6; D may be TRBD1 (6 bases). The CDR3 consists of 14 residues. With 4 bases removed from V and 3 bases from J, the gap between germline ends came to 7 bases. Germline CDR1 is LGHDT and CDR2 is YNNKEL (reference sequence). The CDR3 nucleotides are TGTGCCAGCAGCCTGGGACACTATAATTCACCCCTCCACTTT. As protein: CASSLGHYNSPLHF.

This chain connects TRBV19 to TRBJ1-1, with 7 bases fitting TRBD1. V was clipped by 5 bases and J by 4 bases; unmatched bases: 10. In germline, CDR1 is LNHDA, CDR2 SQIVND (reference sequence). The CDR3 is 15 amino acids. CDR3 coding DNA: TGTGCCAGTAGTTTGGGACAGTCCCGGGTCACTGAAGCTTTCTTT. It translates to CASSLGQSRVTEAFF.

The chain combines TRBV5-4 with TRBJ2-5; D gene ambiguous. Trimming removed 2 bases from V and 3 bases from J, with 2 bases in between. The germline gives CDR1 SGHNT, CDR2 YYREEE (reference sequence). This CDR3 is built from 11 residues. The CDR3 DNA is TGTGCCAGCAGCTTTAAAGAGACCCAGTACTTC. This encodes CASSFKETQYF.

The CDR3 DNA is TGTGCCAGCAGCTTAATAGGGGGACCTGAAGCTTTCTTT. Residues: CASSLIGGPEAFF. This chain connects TRBV7-9 to TRBJ1-1; possibly TRBD1 for D (6 bases). V dropped 2 bases and J dropped 6 bases, with 10 bases sitting between them. Germline V gene sequence: CDR1 SEHNR, CDR2 FQNEAQ (reference sequence). The CDR3 consists of 13 residues.

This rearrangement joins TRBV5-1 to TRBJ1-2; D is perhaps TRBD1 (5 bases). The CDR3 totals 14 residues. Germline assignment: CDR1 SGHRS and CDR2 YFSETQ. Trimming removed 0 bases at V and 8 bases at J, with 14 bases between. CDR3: CASSLGQWGDGYTF. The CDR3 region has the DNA TGCGCCAGCAGCTTGGGACAGTGGGGCGACGGCTACACCTTC.

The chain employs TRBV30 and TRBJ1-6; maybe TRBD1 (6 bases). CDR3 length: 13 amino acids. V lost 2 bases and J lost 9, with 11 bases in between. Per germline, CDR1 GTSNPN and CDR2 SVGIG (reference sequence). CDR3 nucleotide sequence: TGTGCCTGGAGTATTCAGGGGACTTCACCCCTCCACTTT. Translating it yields CAWSIQGTSPLHF.

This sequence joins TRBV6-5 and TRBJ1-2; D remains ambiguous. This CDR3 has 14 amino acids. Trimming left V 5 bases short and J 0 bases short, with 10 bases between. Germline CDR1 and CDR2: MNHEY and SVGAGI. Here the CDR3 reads CASSREVTNYGYTF. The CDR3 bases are TGTGCCAGCAGTCGTGAGGTAACTAACTATGGCTACACCTTC.

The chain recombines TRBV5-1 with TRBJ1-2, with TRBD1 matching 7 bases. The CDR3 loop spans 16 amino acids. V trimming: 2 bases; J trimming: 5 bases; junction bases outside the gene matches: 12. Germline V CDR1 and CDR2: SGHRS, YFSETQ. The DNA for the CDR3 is TGCGCCAGCAGCTTAGAGGGGGCGAGGAAAAGGTATGGCTACACCTTC. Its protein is CASSLEGARKRYGYTF.

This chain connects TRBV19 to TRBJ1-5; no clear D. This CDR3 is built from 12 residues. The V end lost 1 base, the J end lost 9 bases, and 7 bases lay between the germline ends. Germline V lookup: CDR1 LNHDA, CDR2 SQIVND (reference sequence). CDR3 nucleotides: TGTGCCAGTAGTATAGCCGGCGGGCCCCAGCATTTT. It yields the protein CASSIAGGPQHF.

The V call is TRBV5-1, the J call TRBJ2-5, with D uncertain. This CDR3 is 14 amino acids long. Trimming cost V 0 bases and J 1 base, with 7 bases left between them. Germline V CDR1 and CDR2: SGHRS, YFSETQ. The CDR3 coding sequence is TGCGCCAGCAGCTTGGTCTCCTTCCAAGAGACCCAGTACTTC. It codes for CASSLVSFQETQYF.

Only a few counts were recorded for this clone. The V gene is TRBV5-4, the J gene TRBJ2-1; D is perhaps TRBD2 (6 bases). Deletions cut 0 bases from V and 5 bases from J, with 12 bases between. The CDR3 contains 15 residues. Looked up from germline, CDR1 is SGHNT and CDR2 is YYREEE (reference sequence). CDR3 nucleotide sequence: TGTGCCAGCAGCTTGGGTTCGACTAGGGACAATGAGCAGTTCTTC. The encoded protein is CASSLGSTRDNEQFF.

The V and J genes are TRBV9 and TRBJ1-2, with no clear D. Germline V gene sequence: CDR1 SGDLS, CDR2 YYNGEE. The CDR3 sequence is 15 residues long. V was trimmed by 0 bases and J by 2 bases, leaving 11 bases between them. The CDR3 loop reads CASSVAPGRNYGYTF. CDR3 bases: TGTGCCAGCAGCGTAGCTCCAGGCAGGAACTATGGCTACACCTTC.

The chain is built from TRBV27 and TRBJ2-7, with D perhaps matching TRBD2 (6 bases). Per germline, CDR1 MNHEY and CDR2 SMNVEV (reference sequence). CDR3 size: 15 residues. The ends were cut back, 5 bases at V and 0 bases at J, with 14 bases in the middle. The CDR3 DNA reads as TGTGCCAGCAGTCTGCGACGGGGGAGCTCCTACGAGCAGTACTTC. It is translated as CASSLRRGSSYEQYF.

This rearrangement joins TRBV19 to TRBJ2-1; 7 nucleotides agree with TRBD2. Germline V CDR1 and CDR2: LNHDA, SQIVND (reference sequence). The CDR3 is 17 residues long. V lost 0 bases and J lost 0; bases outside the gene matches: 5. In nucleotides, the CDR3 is TGTGCCAGTAGTATAGAGTACACGGGGGGCTCCTACAATGAGCAGTTCTTC. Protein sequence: CASSIEYTGGSYNEQFF.

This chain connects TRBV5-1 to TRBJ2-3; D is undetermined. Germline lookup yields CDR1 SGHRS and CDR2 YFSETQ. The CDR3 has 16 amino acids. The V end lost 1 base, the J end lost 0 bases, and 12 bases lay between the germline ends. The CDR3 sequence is CASSLPLPASTDTQYF. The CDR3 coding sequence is TGCGCCAGCAGCTTGCCACTACCTGCTAGCACAGATACGCAGTATTTT.

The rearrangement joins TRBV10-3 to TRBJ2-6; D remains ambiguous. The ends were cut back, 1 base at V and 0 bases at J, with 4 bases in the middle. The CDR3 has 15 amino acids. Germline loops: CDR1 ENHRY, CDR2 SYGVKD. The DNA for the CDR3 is TGTGCCATCAGTGAGTTCGGCTCTGGGGCCAACGTCCTGACTTTC. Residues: CAISEFGSGANVLTF.